Following are 15 T cell receptor beta chains from one sample sequenced in a study of T cell responses to AZD1222 COVID-19 vaccine. The data were produced by immunoSEQ multiplex PCR, yet TCRdb's version contains in-frame clones alone and is incomplete. Of tens of thousands of clones in the sample, about 92% are singletons; the top ten hold about 3%. The sample was peripheral blood, taken on day 0 of AZD1222 vaccination. The origin of the receptors is an adult in good health.

The chain combines TRBV6-5 with TRBJ2-7; TRBD1 might be the D (5 bases). The CDR3 loop spans 15 amino acids. Germline V gives CDR1 MNHEY, CDR2 SVGAGI. Deletions cut 0 bases from V and 6 bases from J, with 15 bases between. The CDR3: CASSYSIGVSTEQYF. The DNA of the CDR3 is TGTGCCAGCAGTTACTCGATAGGGGTCTCTACCGAGCAGTACTTC.

The gene calls are TRBV4-1 and TRBJ2-2, with TRBD1 matching 7 bases. The CDR3 runs 15 residues. Germline CDR1 is MGHRA and CDR2 is YSYEKL. V dropped 3 bases and J dropped 1; count of bases not matched to a gene: 2. The CDR3 loop is CASSQRQGNTGELFF. The DNA for the CDR3 is TGCGCCAGCAGCCAGCGACAGGGGAACACCGGGGAGCTGTTTTTT.

The genes are TRBV3-1 (or the pseudogene TRBV3-2) and TRBJ2-7; 8 bases agree with TRBD1. Germline V gene lookup returns CDR1 LGHDT and CDR2 YNNKEL (reference sequence). The CDR3 runs 15 residues. V lost 4 bases to trimming and J lost 2 bases; unmatched junction nucleotides: 7. Here the CDR3 reads CASSLADRATYEQYF. The CDR3 DNA follows: TGTGCCAGCAGCCTGGCGGACAGGGCGACCTACGAGCAGTACTTC.

The rearrangement uses TRBV6-5 and TRBJ1-1; 8 nucleotides agree with TRBD1. This CDR3 is 15 amino acids long. From germline, CDR1 is MNHEY and CDR2 SVGAGI. With 1 base clipped from V and 3 bases from J, the junction kept 4 bases outside the gene matches. This CDR3 reads CASSYFGTGDTEAFF. The CDR3 nucleotides read TGTGCCAGCAGTTACTTCGGGACAGGAGACACTGAAGCTTTCTTT.

The CDR3 reads CASRATYEQYF. The CDR3, as DNA: TGTGCCAGTAGGGCGACCTACGAGCAGTACTTC. The genes are TRBV28 and TRBJ2-7; D is unclear. Trimming shortened V by 9 bases and J by 2 bases, and 8 bases separated the two germline ends. CDR3 length equals 11 residues. The V gene's germline CDR1 is MDHEN and CDR2 SYDVKM. The full variable domain, its missing parts supplied by reference TRBV28 and TRBJ2-7, is DVKVTQSSRYLVKRTGEKVFLECVQDMDHENMFWYRQDPGLGLRLIYFSYDVKMKEKGDIPEGYSVSREKKERFSLILESASTNQTSMYLCASRATYEQYFGPGTRLTVT.

The chain links TRBV27 to TRBJ2-3; weak D call: TRBD2 (7 bases). V was pared by 2 bases and J by 1 base, with 13 bases between. In germline, CDR1 is MNHEY, CDR2 SMNVEV (reference sequence). This CDR3 is 16 amino acids long. CDR3 sequence reads: CASSLGGGDGTDTQYF. CDR3 in DNA: TGTGCCAGCAGTTTAGGCGGGGGCGACGGCACAGATACGCAGTATTTT.

This clone was picked up one time. The chain carries TRBV2 and TRBJ1-4; D gene unclear. Germline CDR1 reads SNHLY; CDR2 reads FYNNEI. The ends were cut back, 4 bases at V and 8 bases at J, with 5 bases in the middle. This CDR3 is 11 amino acids long. The DNA of the CDR3 is TGTGCCAGCAGTGTATACGAAAAACTGTTTTTT. Translated: CASSVYEKLFF.

The chain recombines TRBV27 with TRBJ2-3; D may correspond to TRBD1 or TRBD2 (6 bases each). The CDR3 runs to 17 residues. The V end lost 3 bases, the J end lost 3 bases, and 19 bases lay between the germline ends. Germline V CDR1 and CDR2: MNHEY, SMNVEV (reference sequence). The CDR3 protein is CASSFTTRGGVTDTQYF. The CDR3 DNA is TGTGCCAGCAGTTTTACCACCAGGGGCGGGGTGACAGATACGCAGTATTTT.

CDR3 in amino acids: CAWSRGVPEKLFF. The CDR3 bases are TGTGCCTGGAGTAGGGGTGTGCCTGAAAAACTGTTTTTT. The chain uses TRBV30 and TRBJ1-4; D perhaps matches TRBD1 (5 bases). The CDR3 extends over 13 amino acids. V lost 2 bases and J lost 7, with 11 bases in between. Germline assignment: CDR1 GTSNPN and CDR2 SVGIG (reference sequence).

This clone appeared a single time. Here the CDR3 reads CASSPSGTSLETQYF. The CDR3 nucleotides are TGTGCCAGCTCGCCGTCCGGGACTAGCCTGGAGACCCAGTACTTC. The chain joins TRBV18 to TRBJ2-5, with 9 bases aligning to TRBD2. V lost 6 bases, J lost 5 bases, and 10 bases stayed unmatched. This CDR3 spans 15 amino acids. The germline V gene encodes CDR1 KGHSH and CDR2 LQKENI. The variable domain in full, with the rest retrieved from reference TRBV18 and TRBJ2-5, is NAGVMQNPRHLVRRRGQEARLRCSPMKGHSHVYWYRQLPEEGLKFMVYLQKENIIDESGMPKERFSAEFPKEGPSILRIQQVVRGDSAAYFCASSPSGTSLETQYFGPGTRLLVL.

The rearrangement joins TRBV28 to TRBJ2-7, with D unresolved. Trimming pared 5 bases from V and 9 bases from J, leaving 14 bases between. CDR1 and CDR2 from the germline V gene are MDHEN and SYDVKM. CDR3 size: 12 residues. CDR3: CASSASSQRQYF. For the CDR3, the DNA is TGTGCCAGCAGTGCCTCATCACAAAGGCAGTACTTC. Filled out from reference TRBV28 and TRBJ2-7, the complete variable domain reads DVKVTQSSRYLVKRTGEKVFLECVQDMDHENMFWYRQDPGLGLRLIYFSYDVKMKEKGDIPEGYSVSREKKERFSLILESASTNQTSMYLCASSASSQRQYFGPGTRLTVT.

The chain has TRBV27 and TRBJ1-4; possible D gene TRBD1, 6 bases. From germline, CDR1 is MNHEY and CDR2 SMNVEV (reference sequence). The CDR3 contains 16 residues. The V gene lost 3 bases and the J gene lost 8 bases, with 19 bases spanning the gap. CDR3 in amino acids: CASSLSNRVGEEKLFF. As DNA, the CDR3 is TGTGCCAGCAGTTTGTCGAACAGGGTAGGGGAGGAAAAACTGTTTTTT.

This chain connects TRBV2 to TRBJ1-5; 7 bases agree with TRBD1. The J segment lost 6 bases and the V segment lost 9 bases, leaving 2 bases of the junction unmatched. The CDR3 is made up of 11 amino acids. Germline V gives CDR1 SNHLY, CDR2 FYNNEI. CDR3 in DNA: TGTGCCAGGTACAGGGGTCAGCCCCAGCATTTT. As protein: CARYRGQPQHF.

This chain uses TRBV5-1 with TRBJ1-6; no clear D. The CDR3 spans 18 residues. CDR1 is SGHRS, CDR2 YFSETQ, per germline. V shed 5 bases and J shed 0 bases, with 18 bases lying between them. CDR3 loop: CASRSLSAGGSYNSPLHF. In DNA form, the CDR3 reads TGCGCCAGCAGGTCTCTCTCAGCGGGAGGCTCCTATAATTCACCCCTCCACTTT.

The rearrangement links TRBV7-8 to TRBJ1-1, with TRBD1 matching 8 bases. CDR3 length: 15 residues. Germline V gives CDR1 SGHVS, CDR2 FQNEAQ. Germline trimming cut 1 base from V and 10 bases from J; bases unmatched to any gene: 11. The CDR3 nucleotides read TGTGCCAGCAGCTTAGGGGAAATTACAGGGGGTAGAGCTTTCTTT. The encoded protein is CASSLGEITGGRAFF. Using reference TRBV7-8 and TRBJ1-1 for the parts outside the CDR3, the full variable domain is GAGVSQSPRYKVAKRGQDVALRCDPISGHVSLFWYQQALGQGPEFLTYFQNEAQLDKSGLPSDRFFAERPEGSVSTLKIQRTQQEDSAVYLCASSLGEITGGRAFFGQGTRLTVV.